This T cell receptor (beta chain) derives from a study of radiation and T cells in renal cell carcinoma. Sequencing used immunoSEQ multiplex PCR; TCRdb keeps in-frame clones, though not all of them. The table shows some 30,000 clones, with 81% occurring only once. Time point indicated: blood 4 weeks post-SBRT, at nephrectomy. Regarding treatment: 15 Gy SBRT to primary tumor, nephrectomy 4 weeks later. Nephrectomy followed 15 Gy stereotactic body radiation by 4 weeks. The sample here was blood, taken from a patient whose treatment included radiotherapy and nephrectomy. This TCR came from a man aged 55 to 69 with renal cell carcinoma.

The CDR3 coding sequence is TGTGCCAGCACCTCACGGTGGGGACAGGGGGCCGCAGATACGCAGTATTTT. Its translation: CASTSRWGQGAADTQYF. This rearrangement joins TRBV7-2 to TRBJ2-3; 12 positions match TRBD1. The trim removed 7 bases at V and 4 bases at J, leaving 12 bases unmatched. Per the germline V gene, CDR1 is SGHTA and CDR2 is FQGNSA. The CDR3 has 17 amino acids.